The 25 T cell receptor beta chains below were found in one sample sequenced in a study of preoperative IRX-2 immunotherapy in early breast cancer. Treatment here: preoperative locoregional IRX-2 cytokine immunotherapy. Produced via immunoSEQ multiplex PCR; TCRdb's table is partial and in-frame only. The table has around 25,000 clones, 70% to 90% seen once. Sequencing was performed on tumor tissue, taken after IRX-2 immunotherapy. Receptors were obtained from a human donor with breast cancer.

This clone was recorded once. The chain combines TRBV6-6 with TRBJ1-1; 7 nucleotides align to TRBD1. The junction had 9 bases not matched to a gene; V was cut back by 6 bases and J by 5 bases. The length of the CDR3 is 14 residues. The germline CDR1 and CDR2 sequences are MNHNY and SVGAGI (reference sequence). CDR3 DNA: TGTGCCAGCAGCCGCGACAGGGCCGCGACTGAAGCTTTCTTT. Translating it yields CASSRDRAATEAFF.

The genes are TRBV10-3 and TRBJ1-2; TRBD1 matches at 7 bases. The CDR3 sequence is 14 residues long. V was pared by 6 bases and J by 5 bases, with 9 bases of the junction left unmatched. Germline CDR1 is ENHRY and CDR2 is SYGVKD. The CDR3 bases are TGTGCCATCAGGGGGGACAGAAAGGGGTATGGCTACACCTTC. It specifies CAIRGDRKGYGYTF.

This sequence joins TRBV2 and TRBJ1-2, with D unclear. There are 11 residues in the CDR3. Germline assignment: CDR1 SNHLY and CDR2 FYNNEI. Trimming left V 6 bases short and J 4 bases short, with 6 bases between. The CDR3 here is CASRAGYGYTF. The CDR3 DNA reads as TGTGCCAGCAGAGCCGGCTATGGCTACACCTTC.

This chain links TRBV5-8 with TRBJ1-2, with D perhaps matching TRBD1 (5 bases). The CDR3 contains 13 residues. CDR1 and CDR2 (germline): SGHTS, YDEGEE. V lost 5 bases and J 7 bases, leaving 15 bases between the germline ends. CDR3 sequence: CASRGGGWSGYTF. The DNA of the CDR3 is TGTGCCAGCAGGGGGGGAGGCTGGAGTGGCTACACCTTC.

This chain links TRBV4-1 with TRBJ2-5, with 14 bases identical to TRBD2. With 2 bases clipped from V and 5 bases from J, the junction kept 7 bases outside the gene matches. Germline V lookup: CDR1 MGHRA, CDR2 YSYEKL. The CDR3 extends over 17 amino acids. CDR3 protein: CASSQFRLAGGEETQYF. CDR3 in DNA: TGCGCCAGCAGCCAATTCCGACTAGCGGGGGGGGAGGAGACCCAGTACTTC.

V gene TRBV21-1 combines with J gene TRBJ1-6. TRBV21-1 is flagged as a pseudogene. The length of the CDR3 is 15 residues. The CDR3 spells CASSREEAYNSPLHF. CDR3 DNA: TGTGCCAGCAGCCGGGAAGAAGCATATAATTCACCCCTCCACTTT.

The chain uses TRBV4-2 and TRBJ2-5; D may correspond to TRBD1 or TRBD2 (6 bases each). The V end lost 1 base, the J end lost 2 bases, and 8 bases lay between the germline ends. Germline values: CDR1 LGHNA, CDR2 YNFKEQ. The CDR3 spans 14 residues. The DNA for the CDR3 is TGTGCCAGCAGCCAAGGGGGGGCTCAAGAGACCCAGTACTTC. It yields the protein CASSQGGAQETQYF.

Here the CDR3 DNA reads TGTGCCAGCAGTTTAACTGGGTATGGCTACACCTTC. Amino acids: CASSLTGYGYTF. The chain employs TRBV28 and TRBJ1-2; D is undetermined. Trimming left V 2 bases short and J 5 bases short, with 6 bases between. From germline, CDR1 is MDHEN and CDR2 SYDVKM. This CDR3 is built from 12 residues.

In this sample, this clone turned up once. The CDR3 sequence is CASSQDPVQETQYF. In nucleotides, the CDR3 is TGTGCCAGCAGCCAAGATCCGGTACAGGAGACCCAGTACTTC. The chain employs TRBV4-2 and TRBJ2-5; the D is unclear. V lost 0 bases and J lost 5, with 10 bases in between. CDR1 and CDR2 (germline): LGHNA, YNFKEQ. The CDR3 contains 14 residues.

DNA of the CDR3: TGTGCCAGCAGTAGACTAGCGGGGGGTTACAATGAGCAGTTCTTC. This sequence encodes CASSRLAGGYNEQFF. This chain joins TRBV2 and TRBJ2-1, with TRBD2 matching 13 bases. CDR1 SNHLY and CDR2 FYNNEI come from the germline V gene. V gave up 5 bases and J gave up 4 bases; unmatched junction bases: 2. The CDR3 consists of 15 residues.

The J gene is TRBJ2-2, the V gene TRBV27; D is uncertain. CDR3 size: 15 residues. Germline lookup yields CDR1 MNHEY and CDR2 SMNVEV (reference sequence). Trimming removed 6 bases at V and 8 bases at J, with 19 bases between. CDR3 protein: CASSYGFPLRGELFF. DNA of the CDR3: TGTGCCAGCAGCTACGGGTTCCCACTTCGGGGGGAGCTGTTTTTT.

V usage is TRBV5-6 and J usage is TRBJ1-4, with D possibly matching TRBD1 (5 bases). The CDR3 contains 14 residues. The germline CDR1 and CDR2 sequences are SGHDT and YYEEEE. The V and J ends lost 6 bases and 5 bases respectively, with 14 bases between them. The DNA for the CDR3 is TGTGCCAGCAATTTGGGGGGGATGAATGAAAAACTGTTTTTT. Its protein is CASNLGGMNEKLFF.

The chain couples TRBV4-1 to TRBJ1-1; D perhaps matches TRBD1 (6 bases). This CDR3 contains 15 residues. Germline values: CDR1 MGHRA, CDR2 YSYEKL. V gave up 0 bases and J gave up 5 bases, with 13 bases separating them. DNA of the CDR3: TGCGCCAGCAGCCAAGAGGTCGCCCAGGGGACTGAAGCTTTCTTT. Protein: CASSQEVAQGTEAFF.

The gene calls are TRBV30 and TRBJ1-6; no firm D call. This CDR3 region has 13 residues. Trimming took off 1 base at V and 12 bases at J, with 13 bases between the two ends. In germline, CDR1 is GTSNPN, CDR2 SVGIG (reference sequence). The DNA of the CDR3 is TGTGCCTGGAGTGGTCAGTCGGCGGGACCCCTCCACTTT. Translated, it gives CAWSGQSAGPLHF.

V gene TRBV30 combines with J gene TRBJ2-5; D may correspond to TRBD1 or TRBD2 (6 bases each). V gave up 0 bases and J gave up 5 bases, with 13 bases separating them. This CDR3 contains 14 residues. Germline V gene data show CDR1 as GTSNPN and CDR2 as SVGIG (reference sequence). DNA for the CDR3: TGTGCCTGGAGTGTACTAGGGGGGCCGGAGACCCAGTACTTC. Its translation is CAWSVLGGPETQYF.

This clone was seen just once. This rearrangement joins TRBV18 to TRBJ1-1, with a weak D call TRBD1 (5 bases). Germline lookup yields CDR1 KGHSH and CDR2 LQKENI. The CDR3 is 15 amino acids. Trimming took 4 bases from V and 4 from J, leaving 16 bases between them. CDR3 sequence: CASSRVGDAATEAFF. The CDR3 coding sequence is TGTGCCAGCTCACGAGTGGGGGACGCAGCCACTGAAGCTTTCTTT. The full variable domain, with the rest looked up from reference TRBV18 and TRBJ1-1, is NAGVMQNPRHLVRRRGQEARLRCSPMKGHSHVYWYRQLPEEGLKFMVYLQKENIIDESGMPKERFSAEFPKEGPSILRIQQVVRGDSAAYFCASSRVGDAATEAFFGQGTRLTVV.

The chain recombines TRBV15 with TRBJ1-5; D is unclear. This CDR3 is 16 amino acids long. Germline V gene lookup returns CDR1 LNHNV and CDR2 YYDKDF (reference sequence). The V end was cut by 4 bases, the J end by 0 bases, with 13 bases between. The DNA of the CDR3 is TGTGCCACCAGCACGGAGGGTCAGCTTAGCAATCAGCCCCAGCATTTT. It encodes CATSTEGQLSNQPQHF.

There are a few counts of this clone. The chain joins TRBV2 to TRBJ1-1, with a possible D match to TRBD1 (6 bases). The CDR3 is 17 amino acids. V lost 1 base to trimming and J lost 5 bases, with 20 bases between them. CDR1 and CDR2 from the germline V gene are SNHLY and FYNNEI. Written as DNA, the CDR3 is TGTGCCAGCAGTGAAGGTGGTGGTTGGGGGCGCGGGACTGAAGCTTTCTTT. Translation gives CASSEGGGWGRGTEAFF.

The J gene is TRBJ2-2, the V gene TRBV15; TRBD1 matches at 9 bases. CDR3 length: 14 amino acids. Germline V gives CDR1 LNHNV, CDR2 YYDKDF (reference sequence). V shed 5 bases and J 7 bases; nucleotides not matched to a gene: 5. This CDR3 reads CATSARTGVGELFF. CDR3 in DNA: TGTGCCACCAGCGCAAGGACAGGGGTCGGGGAGCTGTTTTTT. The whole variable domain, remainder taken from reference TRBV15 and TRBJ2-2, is DAMVIQNPRYQVTQFGKPVTLSCSQTLNHNVMYWYQQKSSQAPKLLFHYYDKDFNNEADTPDNFQSRRPNTSFCFLDIRSPGLGDTAMYLCATSARTGVGELFFGEGSRLTVL.

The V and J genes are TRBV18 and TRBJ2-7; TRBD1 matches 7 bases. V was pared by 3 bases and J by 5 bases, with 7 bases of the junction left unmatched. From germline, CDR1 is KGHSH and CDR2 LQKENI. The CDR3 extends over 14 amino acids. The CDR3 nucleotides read TGTGCCAGCTCACCGAGGGGGCAAAGGGACGAGCAGTACTTC. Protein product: CASSPRGQRDEQYF.

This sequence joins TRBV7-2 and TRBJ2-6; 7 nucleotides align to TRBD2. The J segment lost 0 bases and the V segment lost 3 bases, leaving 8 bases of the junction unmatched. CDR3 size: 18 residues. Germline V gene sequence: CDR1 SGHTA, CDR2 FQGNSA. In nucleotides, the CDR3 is TGTGCCAGCAGCTTTGGGGGGGGGAGGGTCTCTGGGGCCAACGTCCTGACTTTC. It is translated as CASSFGGGRVSGANVLTF.

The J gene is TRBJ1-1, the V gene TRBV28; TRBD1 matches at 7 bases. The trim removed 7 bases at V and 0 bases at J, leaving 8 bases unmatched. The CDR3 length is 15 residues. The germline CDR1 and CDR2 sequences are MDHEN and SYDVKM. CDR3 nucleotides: TGTGCCAGCACAAGGGGGCTTCCTATGAACACTGAAGCTTTCTTT. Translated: CASTRGLPMNTEAFF.

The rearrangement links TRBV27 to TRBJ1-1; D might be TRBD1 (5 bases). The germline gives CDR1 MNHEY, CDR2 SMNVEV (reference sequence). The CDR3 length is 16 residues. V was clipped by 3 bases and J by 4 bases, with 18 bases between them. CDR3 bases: TGTGCCAGCAGTTTTTTCTTAGTCGGGGCTGGCACTGAAGCTTTCTTT. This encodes CASSFFLVGAGTEAFF.

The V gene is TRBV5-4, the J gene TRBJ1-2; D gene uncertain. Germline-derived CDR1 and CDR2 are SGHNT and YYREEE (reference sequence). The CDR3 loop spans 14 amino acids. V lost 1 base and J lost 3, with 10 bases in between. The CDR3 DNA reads TGTGCCAGCAGCTTGATGGATGCCCACTATGGCTACACCTTC. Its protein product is CASSLMDAHYGYTF.

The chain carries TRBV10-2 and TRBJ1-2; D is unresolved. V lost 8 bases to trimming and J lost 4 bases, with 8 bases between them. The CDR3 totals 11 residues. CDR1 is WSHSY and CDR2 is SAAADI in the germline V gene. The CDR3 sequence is CASAEGYGYTF. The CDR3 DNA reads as TGCGCCAGCGCCGAAGGCTATGGCTACACCTTC.